This TCR beta chain was profiled in a study of human T cells and chemical hapten exposure. Findings and caveats of the study: TCRs at high frequency, those above 1 in 1000, did not change with DPC sensitization.

Described time point: healthy volunteer bleed at 2 weeks. RNA extraction used unfractionated whole blood as the source of total RNA. Unique molecular identifiers were affixed to discrete cDNA molecules within the library. As originally analysed: Samples contained a median of about 96,000 TCRs, with a range of roughly 23,224 to 700,000. From the RACE reads, TCRdb called clonotypes with MiXCR, one entry per CDR3 protein. The V and J calls come from TCRdb's annotation, not from the publication. There are about 46,000 distinct CDR3 sequences in the sample; 3.5% to 4.5% occur only once, and roughly 1.7% lies in the top ten. This clonotype was seen more than once but under ten times. The antigen is unknown. The CDR3 contains 12 residues. Germline-derived CDR1 and CDR2 are SGHTS and YDEGEE. V lost 4 bases, J lost 9 bases, and 14 bases lay in between.

This clonotype originated in a female donor in good health. Some clones in this sample may be carry-over from other donors' samples. This chain joins TRBV5-8 and TRBJ2-7; D remains unclear. The sequenced sample consisted of whole blood. The CDR3 spells CASSPRTVSQYF. The CDR3 bases are TGTGCCAGCAGCCCTAGGACGGTTTCGCAGTACTTC.